These 8 T cell receptor beta chains were all obtained from the same sample, sequenced in a study of OX40 agonist ivuxolimab in advanced cancers. To prepare the library, the immunoSEQ multiplex PCR assay was applied. What TCRdb holds here is the immuneACCESS table cut down to in-frame rearrangements. Part of the clones is not present; checked against another copy, under half of the missing clones reflect an unresolved V gene, and the others are unexplained. Counted in this sample were about 24,000 clones; around 79% of them appeared once. 9.5% to 15% of the sample is taken by the ten largest. Source: CD4+ or CD8+ T cells sorted from blood, taken in a trial of the OX40 agonist ivuxolimab. The receptors derive from an adult with an advanced solid tumor such as melanoma, head and neck, liver or kidney cancer.

J is TRBJ2-3 and V is TRBV7-3; D perhaps matches TRBD2 (7 bases). Germline-derived CDR1 and CDR2 are SGHTA and FQGTGA. The CDR3 covers 15 residues. V lost 2 bases and J lost 5, with 14 bases in between. CDR3 in DNA: TGTGCCAGCAGCTTACTCTCCGGGGGGCTAGATACGCAGTATTTT. Translated, it gives CASSLLSGGLDTQYF.

The V call is TRBV5-8, the J call TRBJ1-1; no reliable D call. The CDR3 length is 16 residues. V was trimmed by 1 base and J by 3 bases, leaving 16 bases between them. Germline CDR1 and CDR2: SGHTS and YDEGEE. DNA for the CDR3: TGTGCCAGCAGCTTGTTTAAGCCCCAAGGGTACACTGAAGCTTTCTTT. This encodes CASSLFKPQGYTEAFF.

The chain carries TRBV7-6 and TRBJ2-5, with D perhaps given as TRBD1 or TRBD2 (5 bases each). Germline CDR1 is SGHVS and CDR2 is FNYEAQ. Trimming stripped 5 bases from V and 4 bases from J, with 14 bases between. The CDR3 is made up of 14 amino acids. The CDR3 region is CASSPRGGGETQYF. As DNA, the CDR3 is TGTGCCAGCAGCCCACGCGGTGGGGGAGAGACCCAGTACTTC.

This rearrangement joins TRBV18 to TRBJ1-2; D possibly corresponds to TRBD1 (5 bases). The CDR3 has 18 residues. Trimming left V 2 bases short and J 7 bases short, with 26 bases between. Germline values: CDR1 KGHSH, CDR2 LQKENI. Written as DNA, the CDR3 is TGTGCCAGCTCACCATATCAAGGAAGGGACCTTGAGGGACTTGGCTACACCTTC. Translating it yields CASSPYQGRDLEGLGYTF.

V usage is TRBV4-1 and J usage is TRBJ1-4, with D perhaps TRBD1 (5 bases). V gave up 1 base and J gave up 4 bases, with 13 bases separating them. Germline-derived CDR1 and CDR2 are MGHRA and YSYEKL. The CDR3 covers 16 residues. The CDR3 region is CASSQATRQNNEKLFF. In DNA, the CDR3 is TGCGCCAGCAGCCAAGCCACCAGACAGAATAATGAAAAACTGTTTTTT.

The CDR3 loop is CASNNRGAGSPLHF. In DNA, the CDR3 is TGTGCCAGCAACAACCGGGGGGCAGGGTCACCCCTCCACTTT. The chain couples TRBV6-5 to TRBJ1-6; D possibly corresponds to TRBD1 (6 bases). Trimming took 7 bases from V and 10 from J, leaving 17 bases between them. The CDR3 runs 14 residues. The germline V gene encodes CDR1 MNHEY and CDR2 SVGAGI.

Relative to its sample, this clone is medium-sized. The chain has TRBV30 and TRBJ2-2; no clear D gene. The CDR3 has 13 residues. The V gene lost 0 bases and the J gene lost 2 bases, with 4 bases spanning the gap. Germline CDR1 GTSNPN, CDR2 SVGIG (reference sequence). The CDR3 is CAWSVGNTGELFF. For the CDR3, the DNA is TGTGCCTGGAGTGTGGGAAACACCGGGGAGCTGTTTTTT. Drawing the rest from reference TRBV30 and TRBJ2-2, the complete variable domain is SQTIHQWPATLVQPVGSPLSLECTVEGTSNPNLYWYRQAAGRGLQLLFYSVGIGQISSEVPQNLSASRPQDRQFILSSKKLLLSDSGFYLCAWSVGNTGELFFGEGSRLTVL.

This chain links TRBV19 with TRBJ1-2, with D possibly being TRBD1 (5 bases). Germline V gene lookup returns CDR1 LNHDA and CDR2 SQIVND (reference sequence). The CDR3 runs to 16 residues. V lost 3 bases and J lost 2, with 16 bases in between. CDR3 nucleotides: TGTGCCAGTAGTATGACCTCCGGGGCAGGGAACTATGGCTACACCTTC. This encodes CASSMTSGAGNYGYTF. Looking up the rest from reference TRBV19 and TRBJ1-2 gives the full variable domain: DGGITQSPKYLFRKEGQNVTLSCEQNLNHDAMYWYRQDPGQGLRLIYYSQIVNDFQKGDIAEGYSVSREKKESFPLTVTSAQKNPTAFYLCASSMTSGAGNYGYTFGSGTRLTVV.